The next 11 T cell receptor beta chains were all read from a single sample in a study of radiotherapy plus CTLA-4 blockade in lung cancer. The method was immunoSEQ multiplex PCR; TCRdb's version includes in-frame clones alone and lacks a portion of them. The table lists about 73,000 clones, roughly 87% of them singletons, with 35% to 45% in the top ten. The input for sequencing was peripheral blood, taken from a patient treated with radiotherapy plus ipilimumab. The origin of the receptors is a human donor with non-small cell lung cancer that progressed on radiotherapy plus ipilimumab.

This chain links TRBV19 with TRBJ2-2; weak D call: TRBD2 (6 bases). Germline-derived CDR1 and CDR2 are LNHDA and SQIVND (reference sequence). The V and J ends lost 8 bases and 2 bases respectively, with 21 bases between them. This CDR3 region has 17 residues. CDR3 amino acids: CASLQVVRRDNTGELFF. The CDR3 nucleotides read TGTGCCAGTCTCCAGGTCGTCCGGAGGGATAACACCGGGGAGCTGTTTTTT.

This rearrangement joins TRBV27 to TRBJ2-7, with 9 bases fitting TRBD1. Germline V gives CDR1 MNHEY, CDR2 SMNVEV (reference sequence). The CDR3 sequence is 15 residues long. After removal of 3 bases from V and 1 base from J, the junction contained 4 bases not matched to a gene. The CDR3 DNA sequence: TGTGCCAGCAGTTTTTCGGGACAGGGTTCCTACGAGCAGTACTTC. Translated, it gives CASSFSGQGSYEQYF.

The rearrangement links TRBV18 to TRBJ1-4, with 9 positions matching TRBD1. This CDR3 contains 14 residues. The germline CDR1 and CDR2 sequences are KGHSH and LQKENI. The V segment lost 5 bases and the J segment 2 bases; nucleotides outside the gene matches: 0. The CDR3 bases are TGTGCCAGCTCAGGACAGGGGACTAATGAAAAACTGTTTTTT. Its protein product is CASSGQGTNEKLFF.

The chain has TRBV18 and TRBJ2-7; the D is unclear. Germline CDR1 reads KGHSH; CDR2 reads LQKENI. This CDR3 has 15 amino acids. Trimming cost V 0 bases and J 3 bases, with 12 bases left between them. For the CDR3, the DNA is TGTGCCAGCTCACCACCGGATAACCCGATCTACGAGCAGTACTTC. Its translation is CASSPPDNPIYEQYF. The complete variable domain, with remaining parts taken from reference TRBV18 and TRBJ2-7, reads NAGVMQNPRHLVRRRGQEARLRCSPMKGHSHVYWYRQLPEEGLKFMVYLQKENIIDESGMPKERFSAEFPKEGPSILRIQQVVRGDSAAYFCASSPPDNPIYEQYFGPGTRLTVT.

V gene TRBV6-5 combines with J gene TRBJ1-5; D possibly corresponds to TRBD1 (5 bases). V was cut by 6 bases and J by 4 bases, with 10 bases left in between. This CDR3 region has 13 residues. Germline V gene data show CDR1 as MNHEY and CDR2 as SVGAGI. For the CDR3, the DNA is TGTGCCAGCAGCCGACAGCAGAATCAGCCCCAGCATTTT. Residues: CASSRQQNQPQHF.

This clone occurred a few times. This chain links TRBV10-1 with TRBJ2-7; 8 positions agree with TRBD2. Trimming took 10 bases from V and 0 from J; bases not matched to a gene: 8. The germline CDR1 and CDR2 sequences are WNHNN and SYGVQD (reference sequence). The CDR3 is 14 residues long. The DNA of the CDR3 is TGCGCCACCAACGAAACTAGCGGCTCCTACGAGCAGTACGTC. Translating gives CATNETSGSYEQYV.

The chain couples TRBV4-1 to TRBJ2-1, with 9 bases that match TRBD1. The germline gives CDR1 MGHRA, CDR2 YSYEKL. The J segment lost 2 bases and the V segment lost 0 bases, leaving 8 bases of the junction unmatched. This CDR3 contains 18 residues. CDR3 region: CASSQEISRQGAYNEQFF. The CDR3 DNA reads TGCGCCAGCAGCCAAGAGATTTCGCGACAGGGGGCCTACAATGAGCAGTTCTTC.

V usage is TRBV19 and J usage is TRBJ2-3; D is possibly TRBD1 (5 bases). From germline, CDR1 is LNHDA and CDR2 SQIVND (reference sequence). V lost 4 bases and J lost 4, with 12 bases in between. This CDR3 is 14 amino acids long. The CDR3 reads CASSTRQIADTQYF. As DNA, the CDR3 is TGTGCCAGTAGTACCCGACAGATAGCAGATACGCAGTATTTT.

The chain recombines TRBV19 with TRBJ1-1; 9 bases line up with TRBD1. Germline-derived CDR1 and CDR2 are LNHDA and SQIVND (reference sequence). Trimming took 7 bases from V and 7 from J; bases not matched to a gene: 10. The CDR3 sequence is 14 residues long. The CDR3 protein is CASTVTGGSGEAFF. DNA of the CDR3: TGTGCCAGTACGGTGACAGGGGGATCCGGTGAAGCTTTCTTT.

The DNA of the CDR3 is TGTGCCAGCAGGATAAGCGAGGTCGGGAACAATGAGCAGTTCTTC. It translates to CASRISEVGNNEQFF. V usage is TRBV28 and J usage is TRBJ2-1; maybe TRBD2 (5 bases). The length of the CDR3 is 15 residues. The germline V gene has CDR1 MDHEN and CDR2 SYDVKM. Trimming shortened V by 6 bases and J by 5 bases, and 17 bases separated the two germline ends.

The chain is built from TRBV10-2 and TRBJ2-3; possible D gene TRBD2, 6 bases. The CDR3 extends over 14 amino acids. V shed 2 bases and J shed 2 bases, with 8 bases lying between them. CDR1 is WSHSY, CDR2 SAAADI, per germline. The CDR3 coding sequence is TGCGCCAGCAGTGAGGGGGGGTCCACAGATACGCAGTATTTT. Amino acid sequence: CASSEGGSTDTQYF.